A few counts support the clone carrying this TCR beta chain. Its target is unknown. The source of the sample is a study of OX40 agonist ivuxolimab in advanced cancers. Background on the study: Ivuxolimab, an agonistic anti-OX40 (CD134) antibody, was given to patients.

The protocol was immunoSEQ multiplex PCR, while the TCRdb copy is restricted to in-frame clones and leaves out a portion. The profile shows tens of thousands of clones, roughly 85% of them singletons. Study findings and constraints: Clonal expansion in partial responders at 0.1-3.0 mg/kg ranked among the lowest. Dosing at 0.1 to 3.0 mg/kg was accompanied by clonal expansion of CD4+ and CD8+ blood T cells by week 6. The study did not work out the antigen specificity of the expanded peripheral T cells.

This CDR3 comprises 13 residues. V dropped 8 bases and J dropped 4; count of bases not matched to a gene: 7. In germline, CDR1 is MGHDK, CDR2 SYGVNS. The receptor comes from an adult with an advanced solid tumor such as melanoma, head and neck, liver or kidney cancer. The chain recombines TRBV25-1 with TRBJ1-1; 7 bases align to TRBD1. The material sequenced was CD4+ or CD8+ T cells sorted from blood, taken in a trial of the OX40 agonist ivuxolimab. The CDR3 bases are TGTGCCAGCGCCGACAGGGTAGGCACTGAAGCTTTCTTT. Residues: CASADRVGTEAFF.